This TCR beta chain was recovered during a study of blood T cells in healthy people across ages. Germline V CDR1 and CDR2: SGHTA, FQGNSA. The CDR3 runs to 13 residues. Deletions cut 6 bases from V and 3 bases from J, with 10 bases between. Sample-barcoded 5' priming and a J-beta primer mix drove a second PCR of roughly 6 to 12 cycles. One entry per CDR3 protein results from TCRdb running MiXCR on the 5' RACE reads. Of 1.2 million to 1.5 million distinct CDR3 sequences detected, around 55% appear once; the ten largest clones hold about 6.3%. On this clonotype: Its antigen is still unknown.

Findings of the study overall: Roughly linear declines in TCR beta diversity per million T cells occurred with age.

The chain recombines TRBV7-2 with TRBJ2-3, with TRBD1 as a possible D gene (5 bases). The specimen was blood. The sequence was obtained from a man younger than 35 in good health. The CDR3 bases are TGTGCCAGCAGAAAGACAGCTACAGATACGCAGTATTTT. Residues: CASRKTATDTQYF.